This T cell receptor (beta chain) was captured in a study of T-cell memory formation after mild COVID-19. This clonotype appeared a few times. The CDR3 loop spans 16 amino acids. V was cut by 0 bases and J by 2 bases, with 13 bases left in between. In germline, CDR1 is MNHNY, CDR2 SVGAGI (reference sequence). TCRdb analysed the 5' RACE reads with MiXCR anew, one entry per CDR3 protein. The table has around 200,000 distinct CDR3 sequences, around 21% seen once. The sequence was obtained from an adult woman who had mild COVID-19 (a few samples of this study predate the infection). Cell type and time point are not known. The chain joins TRBV6-6 to TRBJ1-1, with D unresolved. Specimen: PBMCs or a T cell subset sorted from them (not recorded which). CDR3 nucleotides: TGTGCCAGCAGTTACTCAGTCCCCCGACAAAACACTGAAGCTTTCTTT. Protein product: CASSYSVPRQNTEAFF.